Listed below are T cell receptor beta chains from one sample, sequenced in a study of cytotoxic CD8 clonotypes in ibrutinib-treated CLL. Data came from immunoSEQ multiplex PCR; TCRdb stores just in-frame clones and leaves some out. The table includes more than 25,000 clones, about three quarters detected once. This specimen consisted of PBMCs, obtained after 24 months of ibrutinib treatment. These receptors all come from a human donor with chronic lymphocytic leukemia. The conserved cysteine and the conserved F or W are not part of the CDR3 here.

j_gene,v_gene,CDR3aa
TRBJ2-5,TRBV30,AWRGQRFQETQY
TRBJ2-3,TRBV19,ASSIHSLGTDTQY
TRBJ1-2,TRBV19,ASSTTGQAYGYT
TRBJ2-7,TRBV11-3,ASSPLQRVGYEQY
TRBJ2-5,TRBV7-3,ASSHGLGRETQY
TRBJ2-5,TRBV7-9,ASSYGTGRETQY
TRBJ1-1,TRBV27,ASTFTGANTEAF
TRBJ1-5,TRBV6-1,ASSDLGQPQH
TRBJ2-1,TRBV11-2,ASSFAQRGAEQF
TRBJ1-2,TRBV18,ASSIQGGLDGYT
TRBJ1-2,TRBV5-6,ASSRSWSGYT
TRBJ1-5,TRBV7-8,ASSPHRDQPQH
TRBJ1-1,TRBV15,ATSRVGSRGTEAF
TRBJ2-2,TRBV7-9,ASSLELGQATGELF
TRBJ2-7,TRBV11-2,ASSWGAGAYEQY
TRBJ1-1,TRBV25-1,ASEGRTEAF
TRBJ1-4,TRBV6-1,ASSENREREKLF
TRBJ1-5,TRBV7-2,ASSLGPVGQPQH
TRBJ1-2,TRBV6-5,ASSPTGKDGYT
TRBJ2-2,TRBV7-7,ASSKTKTGELF
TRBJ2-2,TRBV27,ASSLLWGVTGELF
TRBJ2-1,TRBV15,ATTTGDSYNEQF
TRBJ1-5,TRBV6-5,ASSYSLQGNQPQH
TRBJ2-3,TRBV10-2,ASTTGEITDTQY
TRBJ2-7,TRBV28,ASRLDGGNEQY
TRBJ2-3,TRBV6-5,ASSRTGTAGTQY
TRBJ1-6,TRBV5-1,ASSLDRARGSPLH
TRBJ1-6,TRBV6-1,ASSEGTNTPLH
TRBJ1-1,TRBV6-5,ASSYSGVPEAF
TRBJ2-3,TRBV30,AWRRGYRSTDTQY
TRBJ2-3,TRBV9,ASSSGGTTDTQY
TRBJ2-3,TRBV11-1,ASSQETDTQY